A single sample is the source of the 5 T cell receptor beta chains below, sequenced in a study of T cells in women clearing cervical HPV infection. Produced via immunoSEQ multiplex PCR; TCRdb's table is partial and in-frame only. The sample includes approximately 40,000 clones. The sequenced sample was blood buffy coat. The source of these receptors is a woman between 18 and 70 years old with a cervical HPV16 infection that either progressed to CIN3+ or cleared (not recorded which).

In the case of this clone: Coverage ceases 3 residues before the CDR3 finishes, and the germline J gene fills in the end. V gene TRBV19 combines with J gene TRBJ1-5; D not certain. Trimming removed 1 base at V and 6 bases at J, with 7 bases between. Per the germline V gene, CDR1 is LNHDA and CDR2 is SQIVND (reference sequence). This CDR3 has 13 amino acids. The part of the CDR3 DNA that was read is TGTGCCAGTAGTATAGGCGTGGTTCAGCCC. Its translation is CASSIGVVQP. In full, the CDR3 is CASSIGVVQPQHF.

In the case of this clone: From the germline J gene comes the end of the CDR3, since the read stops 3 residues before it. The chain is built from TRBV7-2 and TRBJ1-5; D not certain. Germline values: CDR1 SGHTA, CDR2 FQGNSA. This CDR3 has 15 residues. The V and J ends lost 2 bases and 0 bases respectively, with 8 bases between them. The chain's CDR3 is CASSLLRYSNQPQHF. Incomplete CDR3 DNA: TGTGCCAGCAGCTTATTGCGTTATAGCAATCAGCCC.

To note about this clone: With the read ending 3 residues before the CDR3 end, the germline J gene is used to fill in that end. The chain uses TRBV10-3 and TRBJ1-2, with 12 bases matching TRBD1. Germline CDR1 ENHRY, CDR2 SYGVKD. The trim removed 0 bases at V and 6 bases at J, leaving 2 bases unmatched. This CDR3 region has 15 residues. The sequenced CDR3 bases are TGTGCCATCAGTGAGTCGGGACAGGGGGCCAATGGC. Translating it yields CAISESGQGANG. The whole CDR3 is CAISESGQGANGYTF.

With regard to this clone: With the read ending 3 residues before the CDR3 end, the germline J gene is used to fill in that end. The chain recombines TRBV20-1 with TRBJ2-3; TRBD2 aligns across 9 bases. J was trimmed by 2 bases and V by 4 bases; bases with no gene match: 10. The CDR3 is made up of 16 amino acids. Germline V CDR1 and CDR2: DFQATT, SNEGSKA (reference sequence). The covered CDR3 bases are TGCAGTGCTACGGCAGTGGCTAGCGGGACCACAGATACG. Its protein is CSATAVASGTTDT. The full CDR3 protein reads CSATAVASGTTDTQYF.

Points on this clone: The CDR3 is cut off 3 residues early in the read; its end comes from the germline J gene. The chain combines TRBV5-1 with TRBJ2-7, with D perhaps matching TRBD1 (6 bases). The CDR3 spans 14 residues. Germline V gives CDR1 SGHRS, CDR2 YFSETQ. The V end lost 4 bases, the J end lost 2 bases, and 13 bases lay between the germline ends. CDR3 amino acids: CASSLPDRTYEQYF. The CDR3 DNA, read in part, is TGCGCCAGCAGCCTCCCGGACAGAACCTACGAG.